The rows below give T cell receptor beta chains drawn from one sample of a study of shared clonotypes between healthy human individuals. Method: immunoSEQ multiplex PCR; TCRdb's copy keeps in-frame clones and lacks some. In the table there are roughly 2.2 million clones, under 95% of which are singletons. The sample comprised naive CD4+ T cells from PBMCs. These receptors all stem from a man younger than 30 in good health. Some clones in this sample may be carry-over from other donors' samples. Each CDR3 is given with its conserved first and last residue. D genes are given only for firm matches. A clone size is listed for some rows: how often the clone was seen (once, few, many), or a class if it is expanded.

d_gene	v_gene	j_gene	abundance	CDR3nt	CDR3aa
TRBD1	TRBV5-5	TRBJ2-7	NA	TGTGCCAGCAGCTTGGGGCCTCCGGGACAGCCGGCCTACGAGCAGTACTTC	CASSLGPPGQPAYEQYF
TRBD1	TRBV14	TRBJ2-7	NA	TGTGCCAGCAGCCTACAGACAGGGGGTTACGAGCAGTACTTC	CASSLQTGGYEQYF
NA	TRBV10-2	TRBJ1-5	NA	TGCGCCAGCTCCCCTCGCCGGTTTACGTCTCAGCCCCAGCATTTT	CASSPRRFTSQPQHF
TRBD1	TRBV28	TRBJ2-1	NA	TGTGCCACCGGGACAGGCGTTTACAATGAGCAGTTCTTC	CATGTGVYNEQFF
TRBD2	TRBV27	TRBJ2-5	NA	TGTGCCAGCAGTCCAGCGGGAGCGGGAGAGACCCAGTACTTC	CASSPAGAGETQYF
TRBD2	TRBV28	TRBJ2-3	NA	TGTGCCAGCGCTACTCTCGGGACTAGATCGGCAGATACGCAGTATTTT	CASATLGTRSADTQYF
TRBD2	TRBV19	TRBJ2-1	NA	TGTGCCAGTTCTTGGGTCGGGAGGGCCAGTAGGGATGAGCAGTTCTTC	CASSWVGRASRDEQFF
NA	TRBV18	TRBJ2-5	once	TGTGCCAGCTCACCACCAGGGCAGGGGCGAGAGACCCAGTACTTC	CASSPPGQGRETQYF
NA	TRBV28	TRBJ2-3	NA	TGTGCCAGCAGTTTTCTCCAGGGGTCAGATACGCAGTATTTT	CASSFLQGSDTQYF
NA	TRBV4-3	TRBJ2-1	once	TGCGCCAGCAGCCAAGAACCCTACTCGAATGAGCAGTTCTTC	CASSQEPYSNEQFF
NA	TRBV18	TRBJ1-3	NA	TGTGCCAGCTCACCCACGGGGGACTCTGGAAACACCATATATTTT	CASSPTGDSGNTIYF
NA	TRBV7-2	TRBJ2-3	NA	TGTGCCAGCAGCACCCCGACCCGCACAGATACGCAGTATTTT	CASSTPTRTDTQYF
NA	TRBV7-2	TRBJ1-1	once	TGTGCCAGCAGGGCACAGACAAACACTGAAGCTTTCTTT	CASRAQTNTEAFF
NA	TRBV6-5	TRBJ1-1	few	TGTGCCAGCAGTTACAAGTTCGGGGGTACTGAAGCTTTCTTT	CASSYKFGGTEAFF
NA	TRBV6-1	TRBJ1-1	few	TGTGCCAGCAGCCTACACGTGAACACTGAAGCTTTCTTT	CASSLHVNTEAFF
NA	TRBV29-1	TRBJ1-2	NA	TGCAGCGTTGAAAGGGGTACAGGATCGGGCTACACCTTC	CSVERGTGSGYTF